The 30 T cell receptor beta chains listed next were all sequenced from one sample in a study of OX40 agonist ivuxolimab in advanced cancers. Profiling relied on immunoSEQ multiplex PCR, and the TCRdb table lists in-frame clones only, not all of them. The table includes some 71,000 clones, approximately 81% detected once. The sequenced sample was CD4+ or CD8+ T cells sorted from blood, obtained in a trial of the OX40 agonist ivuxolimab. These receptors originate from an adult with an advanced solid tumor such as melanoma, head and neck, liver or kidney cancer.

The chain carries TRBV18 and TRBJ2-3; D is uncertain. Germline V gives CDR1 KGHSH, CDR2 LQKENI. The V gene lost 6 bases and the J gene lost 3 bases, with 10 bases spanning the gap. This CDR3 region has 13 residues. The CDR3 DNA reads TGTGCCAGCTCGCCCGGGCTTACAGATACGCAGTATTTT. Translated: CASSPGLTDTQYF. Based on the CDR3 plus reference TRBV18 and TRBJ2-3, the full variable domain is NAGVMQNPRHLVRRRGQEARLRCSPMKGHSHVYWYRQLPEEGLKFMVYLQKENIIDESGMPKERFSAEFPKEGPSILRIQQVVRGDSAAYFCASSPGLTDTQYFGPGTRLTVL.

V and J are TRBV18 and TRBJ2-7; tentative D call: TRBD1 (5 bases). Trimming removed 2 bases at V and 5 bases at J, with 10 bases between. The CDR3 is 13 residues long. The germline V gene has CDR1 KGHSH and CDR2 LQKENI. CDR3 bases: TGTGCCAGCTCACCAAAGGGGCTAAACGAGCAGTACTTC. As protein: CASSPKGLNEQYF.

The V and J genes are TRBV7-9 and TRBJ2-4, with 8 bases identical to TRBD2. This CDR3 spans 16 amino acids. V gave up 7 bases and J gave up 6 bases; unmatched junction bases: 14. Germline V gives CDR1 SEHNR, CDR2 FQNEAQ (reference sequence). CDR3 sequence reads: CASNNDRGGPLNIQYF. DNA for the CDR3: TGTGCCAGCAACAACGACCGGGGGGGACCTTTAAACATTCAGTACTTC.

A single count supports this clone. The V and J genes are TRBV7-2 and TRBJ2-7; tentatively, D is TRBD1 or TRBD2 (7 bases each). The CDR3 is 15 amino acids. The V end lost 0 bases, the J end lost 3 bases, and 12 bases lay between the germline ends. The germline V gene has CDR1 SGHTA and CDR2 FQGNSA. Here the CDR3 reads CASSLARGGHYEQYF. The CDR3 DNA follows: TGTGCCAGCAGCTTAGCCAGGGGGGGGCACTACGAGCAGTACTTC.

CDR3 bases: TGTGCCAGCAGCCAAGGGACTAGCGAACAAGAGACCCAGTACTTC. This translates into CASSQGTSEQETQYF. The chain joins TRBV4-2 to TRBJ2-5, with 9 positions matching TRBD2. Unmatched junction bases numbered 2, after V lost 1 base and J lost 2 bases. The CDR3 runs 15 residues. From germline, CDR1 is LGHNA and CDR2 YNFKEQ.

The gene calls are TRBV4-2 and TRBJ2-5, with 8 positions matching TRBD2. V dropped 0 bases and J dropped 1; count of bases not matched to a gene: 10. Germline CDR1 is LGHNA and CDR2 is YNFKEQ. The CDR3 has 18 amino acids. The CDR3 is CASSQEMGAGDTQETQYF. The CDR3, as DNA: TGTGCCAGCAGCCAAGAAATGGGAGCGGGAGACACCCAAGAGACCCAGTACTTC.

This chain links TRBV4-1 with TRBJ2-2, with 9 bases that match TRBD1. Germline values: CDR1 MGHRA, CDR2 YSYEKL. V trimming: 7 bases; J trimming: 4 bases; junction bases outside the gene matches: 10. This CDR3 spans 16 amino acids. The CDR3: CASTPGTGYSTGELFF. CDR3 nucleotides: TGCGCCAGCACCCCCGGGACAGGGTACAGCACCGGGGAGCTGTTTTTT.

The gene calls are TRBV6-4 and TRBJ2-2; D may be TRBD1 or TRBD2 (5 bases each). V was clipped by 4 bases and J by 4 bases, with 10 bases between them. Germline V gene lookup returns CDR1 MRHNA and CDR2 SNTAGT. CDR3 size: 14 residues. The CDR3 protein is CASSVTGGTGELFF. In DNA form, the CDR3 reads TGTGCCAGCAGTGTTACAGGAGGCACCGGGGAGCTGTTTTTT.

This clone has just a few counts. A read error is possible here, since a much larger clone lies one base away. The rearrangement joins TRBV25-1 to TRBJ2-7; D is unclear. The V gene's germline CDR1 is MGHDK and CDR2 SYGVNS. The CDR3 runs to 10 residues. The ends were cut back, 3 bases at V and 3 bases at J, with 0 bases in the middle. The CDR3 DNA reads as TGTGCCAGCAGTGACTACGAGCAGTACTTC. Protein sequence: CASSDYEQYF.

This clone was recorded once. This sequence joins TRBV18 and TRBJ2-7, with a possible D match to TRBD1 (6 bases). The CDR3 sequence is 15 residues long. Trimming cost V 2 bases and J 1 base, with 12 bases left between them. The germline V gene encodes CDR1 KGHSH and CDR2 LQKENI. As DNA, the CDR3 is TGTGCCAGCTCACCAACCGGGACACCTTCCTACGAGCAGTACTTC. Its translation is CASSPTGTPSYEQYF. The full variable domain, with the rest looked up from reference TRBV18 and TRBJ2-7, is NAGVMQNPRHLVRRRGQEARLRCSPMKGHSHVYWYRQLPEEGLKFMVYLQKENIIDESGMPKERFSAEFPKEGPSILRIQQVVRGDSAAYFCASSPTGTPSYEQYFGPGTRLTVT.

The genes are TRBV9 and TRBJ1-1; possibly TRBD1 for D (5 bases). Germline assignment: CDR1 SGDLS and CDR2 YYNGEE. This CDR3 region has 15 residues. The ends were cut back, 3 bases at V and 0 bases at J, with 12 bases in the middle. DNA for the CDR3: TGTGCCAGCAGCGCGACAGAAAGACTGAACACTGAAGCTTTCTTT. Translated, it gives CASSATERLNTEAFF.

The genes are TRBV7-9 and TRBJ2-5; D unresolved. Germline CDR1 SEHNR, CDR2 FQNEAQ (reference sequence). With 5 bases removed from V and 5 bases from J, the gap between germline ends came to 12 bases. The CDR3 spans 13 residues. The CDR3 loop reads CASSPPYAETQYF. The CDR3 region has the DNA TGTGCCAGCAGCCCCCCCTATGCGGAGACCCAGTACTTC.

The genes are TRBV9 and TRBJ2-3; 7 bases match TRBD1. The CDR3 spans 16 residues. The germline V gene encodes CDR1 SGDLS and CDR2 YYNGEE. The junction had 11 bases not matched to a gene; V was cut back by 3 bases and J by 4 bases. The CDR3 nucleotides are TGTGCCAGCAGCGCCGAGGGACAGTCCCACTCAGATACGCAGTATTTT. Protein sequence: CASSAEGQSHSDTQYF.

This chain links TRBV28 with TRBJ1-2; D is unclear. The CDR3 length is 15 residues. Trimming shortened V by 6 bases and J by 3 bases, and 17 bases separated the two germline ends. CDR1 is MDHEN, CDR2 SYDVKM, per germline. CDR3 bases: TGTGCCAGCAGCCCCACACCTTCCTTCGACTATGGCTACACCTTC. Its protein product is CASSPTPSFDYGYTF.

The gene calls are TRBV29-1 and TRBJ1-2, with 10 bases matching TRBD1. With V trimmed by 5 bases and J by 2 bases, 2 bases remained unmatched. Germline CDR1 and CDR2: SQVTM and ANQGSEA. The CDR3 has 13 residues. CDR3 sequence (DNA): TGCAGCGTTCGGACAGGGGGAAACTATGGCTACACCTTC. Protein sequence: CSVRTGGNYGYTF.

The chain uses TRBV28 and TRBJ2-2; 9 bases fit TRBD1. Per the germline V gene, CDR1 is MDHEN and CDR2 is SYDVKM. V shed 10 bases and J 3 bases; nucleotides not matched to a gene: 3. CDR3 length: 13 residues. This CDR3 reads CATGQGYTGELFF. The CDR3 nucleotides read TGTGCCACTGGACAGGGGTACACCGGGGAGCTGTTTTTT.

This clone was counted a single time. V usage is TRBV6-5 and J usage is TRBJ1-2, with unresolved D. The length of the CDR3 is 15 residues. CDR1 and CDR2 (germline): MNHEY, SVGAGI. The V end was cut by 5 bases, the J end by 4 bases, with 17 bases between. CDR3 DNA sequence: TGTGCCAGCAGTCCGTGGATAGGCCCCTTCTATGGCTACACCTTC. It encodes CASSPWIGPFYGYTF.

Details on this clone: Compared with germline, one end of the junction differs, possibly owing to a read error. The rearrangement joins TRBV9 to TRBJ1-1; D call uncertain. This CDR3 has 13 amino acids. CDR1 is SGDLS and CDR2 is YYNGEE in the germline V gene. As DNA, the CDR3 is TGTGCCAGCCGCGTCGTGGTGAACACTGAAGCTTTCTTT. Translated: CASRVVVNTEAFF.

CDR3 sequence (DNA): TGTGCCAGCAGACGAGGACAGGCCGGTGAGCGCTATGGCTACACCTTC. It encodes CASRRGQAGERYGYTF. The chain has TRBV7-9 and TRBJ1-2; 7 bases map to TRBD1. Germline V CDR1 and CDR2: SEHNR, FQNEAQ (reference sequence). After removal of 6 bases from V and 4 bases from J, the junction contained 14 bases not matched to a gene. The CDR3 covers 16 residues.

This chain connects TRBV5-4 to TRBJ2-2; D gene unclear. The CDR3 covers 15 residues. V lost 2 bases and J 4 bases, leaving 12 bases between the germline ends. Germline V lookup: CDR1 SGHNT, CDR2 YYREEE (reference sequence). DNA of the CDR3: TGTGCCAGCAGCTTATCGCGGTTTTCCACCGGGGAGCTGTTTTTT. Its translation is CASSLSRFSTGELFF. Based on the CDR3 plus reference TRBV5-4 and TRBJ2-2, the full variable domain is ETGVTQSPTHLIKTRGQQVTLRCSSQSGHNTVSWYQQALGQGPQFIFQYYREEENGRGNFPPRFSGLQFPNYSSELNVNALELDDSALYLCASSLSRFSTGELFFGEGSRLTVL.

CDR3 nucleotides: TGCAGCGGGGGTAGGCATGAGCAGTTCTTC. Residues: CSGGRHEQFF. The chain combines TRBV20-1 with TRBJ2-1, with a weak D call TRBD2 (6 bases). The CDR3 is 10 residues long. CDR1 and CDR2 from the germline V gene are DFQATT and SNEGSKA (reference sequence).

The chain couples TRBV4-1 to TRBJ2-3, with 10 bases that match TRBD2. The germline V gene has CDR1 MGHRA and CDR2 YSYEKL. With V trimmed by 8 bases and J by 4 bases, 12 bases remained unmatched. The CDR3 runs to 16 residues. The CDR3 DNA reads TGCGCCAGCGGACCCCTTAGCGGGGGGCCCCCAGATACGCAGTATTTT. Translating gives CASGPLSGGPPDTQYF.

The chain is built from TRBV5-1 and TRBJ2-1; the match to TRBD2 covers 7 bases. This CDR3 is 15 amino acids long. V was pared by 7 bases and J by 0 bases, with 7 bases of the junction left unmatched. Per the germline V gene, CDR1 is SGHRS and CDR2 is YFSETQ. The CDR3 DNA reads TGCGCCAGCCGACCTGGCGGGAGCTCCTACAATGAGCAGTTCTTC. It codes for CASRPGGSSYNEQFF.

The chain uses TRBV27 and TRBJ2-1, with D unclear. Germline V gives CDR1 MNHEY, CDR2 SMNVEV (reference sequence). The CDR3 covers 13 residues. The ends were cut back, 3 bases at V and 9 bases at J, with 12 bases in the middle. The CDR3 nucleotides read TGTGCCAGCAGTTTTACCGCAGTAGCTGAGCAGTTCTTC. Amino acids: CASSFTAVAEQFF.

J is TRBJ2-2 and V is TRBV19; 11 positions agree with TRBD1. Germline trimming cut 6 bases from V and 5 bases from J; bases unmatched to any gene: 8. Germline V gene lookup returns CDR1 LNHDA and CDR2 SQIVND (reference sequence). The CDR3 has 16 amino acids. CDR3 nucleotide sequence: TGTGCCAGTAGCCGGACAGGGGGCCCCAGGACCGGGGAGCTGTTTTTT. As protein: CASSRTGGPRTGELFF. The whole variable domain, remainder taken from reference TRBV19 and TRBJ2-2, is DGGITQSPKYLFRKEGQNVTLSCEQNLNHDAMYWYRQDPGQGLRLIYYSQIVNDFQKGDIAEGYSVSREKKESFPLTVTSAQKNPTAFYLCASSRTGGPRTGELFFGEGSRLTVL.

The chain has TRBV18 and TRBJ2-2; maybe TRBD1 (7 bases). V dropped 0 bases and J dropped 7 bases, with 18 bases sitting between them. This CDR3 contains 17 residues. CDR1 KGHSH and CDR2 LQKENI come from the germline V gene. Here the CDR3 reads CASSPPTSGGGHGELFF. The CDR3 nucleotides are TGTGCCAGCTCACCACCGACGAGTGGAGGGGGCCACGGGGAGCTGTTTTTT.

The chain uses TRBV19 and TRBJ1-3; D perhaps matches TRBD1 (5 bases). V lost 5 bases and J 0 bases, leaving 11 bases between the germline ends. Germline CDR1 is LNHDA and CDR2 is SQIVND (reference sequence). The CDR3 runs 15 residues. CDR3 coding DNA: TGTGCCAGTAGTTGGCAGGGCGACTCTGGAAACACCATATATTTT. Protein sequence: CASSWQGDSGNTIYF.

The table lists this clone with a count of one. CDR3 nucleotides: TGTGCCAGCTCGCTCCTGGCGCCCGGACCCTACAATGAGCAGTTCTTC. It specifies CASSLLAPGPYNEQFF. This chain connects TRBV18 to TRBJ2-1; unclear D gene. Germline assignment: CDR1 KGHSH and CDR2 LQKENI. Trimming cost V 6 bases and J 2 bases, with 17 bases left between them. The CDR3 runs to 16 residues. The complete variable domain, with remaining parts taken from reference TRBV18 and TRBJ2-1, reads NAGVMQNPRHLVRRRGQEARLRCSPMKGHSHVYWYRQLPEEGLKFMVYLQKENIIDESGMPKERFSAEFPKEGPSILRIQQVVRGDSAAYFCASSLLAPGPYNEQFFGPGTRLTVL.

This chain connects TRBV19 to TRBJ2-6; 7 bases agree with TRBD1. CDR3 length: 17 amino acids. V lost 7 bases and J lost 1; bases outside the gene matches: 10. Germline assignment: CDR1 LNHDA and CDR2 SQIVND (reference sequence). The CDR3 here is CASTTRTGESGANVLTF. The CDR3 DNA follows: TGTGCCAGTACGACTCGGACAGGAGAGTCTGGGGCCAACGTCCTGACTTTC.

V usage is TRBV5-1 and J usage is TRBJ2-1; a possible D gene is TRBD1 (5 bases). Germline V gene lookup returns CDR1 SGHRS and CDR2 YFSETQ. Trimming took 4 bases from V and 6 from J, leaving 17 bases between them. This CDR3 is built from 15 residues. CDR3 in amino acids: CASSQDARAGNEQFF. The CDR3 DNA sequence: TGCGCCAGCAGCCAAGACGCCAGGGCCGGCAATGAGCAGTTCTTC.